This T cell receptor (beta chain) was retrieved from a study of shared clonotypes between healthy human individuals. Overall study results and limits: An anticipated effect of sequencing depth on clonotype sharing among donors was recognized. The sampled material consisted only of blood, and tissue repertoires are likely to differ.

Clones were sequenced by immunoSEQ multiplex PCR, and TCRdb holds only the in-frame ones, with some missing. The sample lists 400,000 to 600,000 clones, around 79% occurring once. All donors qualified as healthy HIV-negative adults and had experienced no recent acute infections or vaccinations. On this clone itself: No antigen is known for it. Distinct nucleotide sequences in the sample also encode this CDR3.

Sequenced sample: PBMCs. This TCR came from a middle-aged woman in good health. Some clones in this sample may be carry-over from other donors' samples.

The CDR3 DNA reads TGTGCCAGCAGCAAGTACCAAGAGACCCAGTACTTC. It codes for CASSKYQETQYF. The rearrangement joins TRBV11-2 to TRBJ2-5; D is undetermined. Germline assignment: CDR1 SGHAT and CDR2 FQNNGV. The CDR3 contains 12 residues. The V and J ends lost 5 bases and 0 bases respectively, with 4 bases between them.